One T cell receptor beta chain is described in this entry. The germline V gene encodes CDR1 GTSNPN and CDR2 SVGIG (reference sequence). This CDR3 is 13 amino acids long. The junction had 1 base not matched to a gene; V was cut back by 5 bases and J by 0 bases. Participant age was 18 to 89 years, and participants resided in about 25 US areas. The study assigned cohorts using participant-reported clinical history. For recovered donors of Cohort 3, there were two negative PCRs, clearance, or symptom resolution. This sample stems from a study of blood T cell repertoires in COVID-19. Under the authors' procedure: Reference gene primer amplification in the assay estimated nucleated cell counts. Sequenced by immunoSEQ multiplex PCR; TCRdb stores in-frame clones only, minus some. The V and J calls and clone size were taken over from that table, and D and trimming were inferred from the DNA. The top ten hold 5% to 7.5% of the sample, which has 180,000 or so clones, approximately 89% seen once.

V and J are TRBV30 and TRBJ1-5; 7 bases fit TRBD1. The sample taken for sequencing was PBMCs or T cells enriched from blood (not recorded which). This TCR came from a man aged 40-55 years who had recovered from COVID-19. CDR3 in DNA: TGTGCCTGGGGGACAGTTAGCAATCAGCCCCAGCATTTT. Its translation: CAWGTVSNQPQHF.